This T cell receptor beta chain was retrieved from a study of T cell responses to AZD1222 COVID-19 vaccine. Study-wide findings and caveats: Repertoires were obtained only post-peak T cell response. Spike as a whole was targeted by vaccine-associated CD4 TCRs, dominant at 160-218 and 743-854.

This clone was seen only once. The antigen remains undetermined. The V segment lost 1 base and the J segment 9 bases; nucleotides outside the gene matches: 6. This CDR3 has 13 amino acids. Per the germline V gene, CDR1 is SQVTM and CDR2 is ANQGSEA. TCRdb's copy holds only in-frame clones and misses some; the assay was immunoSEQ multiplex PCR. This table has roughly 150,000 clones, 88% appearing once. Sequenced here: peripheral blood, sampled on day 0 of AZD1222 vaccination. This sequence joins TRBV29-1 and TRBJ1-2; 9 nucleotides agree with TRBD1. The TCR originated in an adult in good health. The CDR3: CSVEAGQGLRYTF. The CDR3, as DNA: TGCAGCGTTGAAGCGGGACAGGGTTTACGCTACACCTTC.